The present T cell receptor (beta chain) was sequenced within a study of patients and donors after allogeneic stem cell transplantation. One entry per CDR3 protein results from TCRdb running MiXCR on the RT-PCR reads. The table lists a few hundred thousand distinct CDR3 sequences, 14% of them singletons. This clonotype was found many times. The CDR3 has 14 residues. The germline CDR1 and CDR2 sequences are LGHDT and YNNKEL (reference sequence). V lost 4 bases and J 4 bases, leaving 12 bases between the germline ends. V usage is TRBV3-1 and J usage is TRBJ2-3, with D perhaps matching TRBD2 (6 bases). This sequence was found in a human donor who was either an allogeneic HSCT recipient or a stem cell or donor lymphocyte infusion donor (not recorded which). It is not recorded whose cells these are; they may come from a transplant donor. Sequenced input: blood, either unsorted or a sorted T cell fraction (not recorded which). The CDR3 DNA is TGTGCCAGCAGCCTCTTTGGGGAGGCAGATACGCAGTATTTT. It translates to CASSLFGEADTQYF.